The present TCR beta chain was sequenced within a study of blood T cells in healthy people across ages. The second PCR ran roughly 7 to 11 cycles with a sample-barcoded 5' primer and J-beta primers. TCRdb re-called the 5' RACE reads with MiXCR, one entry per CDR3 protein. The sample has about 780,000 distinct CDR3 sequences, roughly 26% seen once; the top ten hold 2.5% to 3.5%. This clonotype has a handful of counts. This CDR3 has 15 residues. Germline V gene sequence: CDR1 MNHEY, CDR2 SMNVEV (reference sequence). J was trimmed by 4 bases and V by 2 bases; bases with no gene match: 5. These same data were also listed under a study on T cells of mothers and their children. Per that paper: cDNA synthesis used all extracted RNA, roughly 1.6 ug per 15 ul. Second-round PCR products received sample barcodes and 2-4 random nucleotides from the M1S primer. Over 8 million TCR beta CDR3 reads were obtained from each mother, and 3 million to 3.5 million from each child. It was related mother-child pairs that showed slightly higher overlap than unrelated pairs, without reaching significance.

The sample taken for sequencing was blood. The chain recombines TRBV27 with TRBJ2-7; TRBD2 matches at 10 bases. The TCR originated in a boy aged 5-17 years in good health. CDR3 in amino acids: CASSLKRGGWYEQYF. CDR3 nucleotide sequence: TGTGCCAGCAGTTTAAAGCGGGGGGGGTGGTACGAGCAGTACTTC.